This T cell receptor beta chain comes out of a study of kidney transplant recipient with SARS-CoV-2 infection. The CDR3 runs to 16 residues. The germline gives CDR1 SGHTS, CDR2 YDEGEE. V shed 7 bases and J shed 4 bases, with 23 bases lying between them. TCRdb called the reads again in MiXCR, with one record for every CDR3 protein. This table has under 300,000 distinct CDR3 sequences, under 35% appearing once. Only a few counts were recorded for this clonotype. The input for sequencing was a blood sample, taken at baseline and between days 110 and 120 from a kidney transplant recipient. The J gene is TRBJ1-2, the V gene TRBV5-8; no reliable D call. The sequence was collected from a male patient younger than 45 who had COVID-19 and was a kidney transplant recipient. Some of the T cells may derive from the graft donor. The CDR3 region has the DNA TGTGCCAGCGGTGCAATTCATCCACGAAAGACCTATGGCTACACCTTC. Translation gives CASGAIHPRKTYGYTF.